This T cell receptor (beta chain) was observed in a study of shared clonotypes between healthy human individuals. Notes on this clone: The antigen remains unidentified.

General study results and limits: Larger richness was generally estimated for naive than memory subsets. Clonotype sharing among the donors was expected to vary with sequencing depth.

Those who donated, Caucasian adults without exception, all lived in Nashville, Tennessee. Deep-level settings were used for running the assay. TCRdb keeps only in-frame clones here, not all; method: immunoSEQ multiplex PCR. This sample has 2 million to 2.5 million clones, with approximately 95% found just once. Looked up from germline, CDR1 is SEHNR and CDR2 is FQNEAQ (reference sequence). V was cut by 2 bases and J by 7 bases, with 8 bases left in between. The CDR3 covers 13 residues. The sequencing sample was made of naive CD4+ T cells sorted from blood. The subset was: CD45RA+ positively selected. This chain joins TRBV7-9 and TRBJ1-4; no reliable D call. This receptor was identified in a man between 18 and 35 years old in good health. The CDR3 spells CASSLISVEKLFF. The CDR3 DNA reads TGTGCCAGCAGCTTAATATCGGTTGAAAAACTGTTTTTT.